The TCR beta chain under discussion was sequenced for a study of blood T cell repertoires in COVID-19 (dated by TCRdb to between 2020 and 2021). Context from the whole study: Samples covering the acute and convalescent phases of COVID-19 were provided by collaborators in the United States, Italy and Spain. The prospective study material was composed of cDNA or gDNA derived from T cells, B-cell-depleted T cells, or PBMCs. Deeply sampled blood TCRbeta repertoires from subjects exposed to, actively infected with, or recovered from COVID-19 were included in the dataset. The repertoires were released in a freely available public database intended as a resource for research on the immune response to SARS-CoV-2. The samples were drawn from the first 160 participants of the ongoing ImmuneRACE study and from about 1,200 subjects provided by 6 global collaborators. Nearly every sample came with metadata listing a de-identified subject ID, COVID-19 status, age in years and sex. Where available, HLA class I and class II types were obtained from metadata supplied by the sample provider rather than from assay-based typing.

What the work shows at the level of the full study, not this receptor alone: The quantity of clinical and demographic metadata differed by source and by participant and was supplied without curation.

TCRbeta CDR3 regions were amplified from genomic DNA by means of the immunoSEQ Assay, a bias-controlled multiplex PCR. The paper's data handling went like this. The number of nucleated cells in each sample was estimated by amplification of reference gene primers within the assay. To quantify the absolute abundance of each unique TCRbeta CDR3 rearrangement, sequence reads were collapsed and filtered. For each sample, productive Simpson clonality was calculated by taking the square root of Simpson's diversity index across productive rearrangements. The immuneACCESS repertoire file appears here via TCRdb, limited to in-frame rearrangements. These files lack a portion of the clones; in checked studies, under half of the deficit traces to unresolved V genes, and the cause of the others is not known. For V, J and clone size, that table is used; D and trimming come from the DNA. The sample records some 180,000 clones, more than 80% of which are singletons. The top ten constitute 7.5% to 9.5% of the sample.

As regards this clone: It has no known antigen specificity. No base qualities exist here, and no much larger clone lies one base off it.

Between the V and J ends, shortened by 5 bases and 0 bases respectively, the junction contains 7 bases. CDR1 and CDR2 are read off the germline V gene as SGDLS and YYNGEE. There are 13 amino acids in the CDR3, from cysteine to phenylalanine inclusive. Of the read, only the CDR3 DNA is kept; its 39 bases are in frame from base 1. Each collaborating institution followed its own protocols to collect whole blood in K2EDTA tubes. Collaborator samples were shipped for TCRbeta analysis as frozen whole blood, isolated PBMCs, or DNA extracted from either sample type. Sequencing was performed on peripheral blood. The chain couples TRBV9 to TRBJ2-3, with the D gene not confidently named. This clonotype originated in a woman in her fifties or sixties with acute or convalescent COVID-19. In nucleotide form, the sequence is TGTGCCAGCAGTGAGCCCAGCACAGATACGCAGTATTTT. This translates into CASSEPSTDTQYF.